This TCR beta chain is from a study of neurological immune-mediated disorders. This clonotype was counted many times. This CDR3 is built from 13 residues. The germline V and J ends were trimmed by 7 bases and 3 bases, with 11 bases remaining between them. Germline V gives CDR1 SGHRS, CDR2 YFSETQ. Unsorted libraries were prepared from 2 million PBMCs that had been stored at -80 C. Sequencing runs each generated in excess of 180 million TCR-beta sequences derived from 15-18 subjects. TCRdb called the 5' RACE reads again in MiXCR, with one record for every CDR3 protein. The sample contains nearly 30,000 distinct CDR3 sequences, 9.5% to 13% of which appear only once.

This receptor was identified in a woman between 55 and 75 years old in good health. Sequencing was carried out using PBMCs. V gene TRBV5-1 combines with J gene TRBJ1-5, with D maybe TRBD1 (5 bases). CDR3 residues: CASAEDNNQPQHF. The CDR3 DNA reads TGCGCCAGCGCGGAGGACAACAATCAGCCCCAGCATTTT.